This record covers a single TCR beta chain. The data are from a study of T-cell reconstitution after alpha-beta-depleted transplantation in children. Molecular barcoding with unique molecular identifiers was used for the TCRbeta library. MiXCR was run by TCRdb on the PCR reads, yielding one entry per CDR3 protein. Of approximately 350,000 distinct CDR3 sequences listed, over 9% are singletons. The germline V gene encodes CDR1 SGHRS and CDR2 YFSETQ. V shed 0 bases, J shed 6 bases, and the junction held 2 bases outside the gene matches. The CDR3 covers 15 residues. Here the sequenced sample was PBMCs from the stem cell graft donor, taken from the stem cell graft. The rearrangement joins TRBV5-1 to TRBJ2-1; 11 nucleotides line up with TRBD2. The TCR was taken from a human donor who donated a stem cell graft to a child with acute lymphoblastic leukemia. The CDR3 region has the DNA TGCGCCAGCAGCTTGGATAGCGGGAGGGCCAATGAGCAGTTCTTC. It yields the protein CASSLDSGRANEQFF.